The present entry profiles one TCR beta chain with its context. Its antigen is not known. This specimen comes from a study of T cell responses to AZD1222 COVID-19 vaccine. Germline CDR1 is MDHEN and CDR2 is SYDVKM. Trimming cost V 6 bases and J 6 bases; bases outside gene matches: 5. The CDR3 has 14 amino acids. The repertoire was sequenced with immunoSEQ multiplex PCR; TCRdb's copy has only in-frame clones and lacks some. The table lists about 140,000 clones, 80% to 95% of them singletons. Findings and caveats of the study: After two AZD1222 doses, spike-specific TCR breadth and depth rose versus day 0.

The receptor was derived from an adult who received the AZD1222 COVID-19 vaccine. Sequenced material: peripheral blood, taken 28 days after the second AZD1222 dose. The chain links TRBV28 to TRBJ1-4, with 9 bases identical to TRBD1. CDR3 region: CASSPTGGHEKLFF. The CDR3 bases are TGTGCCAGCAGCCCGACAGGGGGACATGAAAAACTGTTTTTT.